This T cell receptor beta chain appears in the sequencing data of a study of T cell responses to AZD1222 COVID-19 vaccine. Looking at the study overall: Pooled samples include second doses given at about 4 or 12 weeks.

Sequenced by immunoSEQ multiplex PCR; TCRdb stores in-frame clones only, minus some. The table lists about 130,000 clones, roughly nine tenths of them singletons. As concerns this clone: Its antigen remains unknown.

Findings and limits, study-wide: Per reports, nearly half of all spike-specific TCRs target regions that are unmutated in variants. At baseline, just a handful of AZD1222 recipients tested seropositive.

This clonotype was obtained from an adult in good health. The material sequenced was peripheral blood, taken on day 0 of AZD1222 vaccination.

The DNA of the CDR3 is TGTGCCAGCAGCTTAGATTGGACGGGGGGCACAGATACGCAGTATTTT. Its translation is CASSLDWTGGTDTQYF. This chain uses TRBV11-2 with TRBJ2-3, with D maybe TRBD2 (6 bases). The CDR3 extends over 16 amino acids. CDR1 and CDR2 from the germline V gene are SGHAT and FQNNGV. The germline V and J ends were trimmed by 0 bases and 1 base, with 11 bases remaining between them.